This T cell receptor (beta chain) was found in a study of T cells after somatic rescue of genetic block. This clone was observed a handful of times. Only in-frame clones appear in the TCRdb table, and some are missing; sequencing was by immunoSEQ multiplex PCR. The sample has more than 13,000 clones, roughly 78% seen once; the top ten hold around 20%. Between the trimmed V and J ends, which lost 9 bases and 0 bases, there was a span of 17 bases. Germline V CDR1 and CDR2: LNHDA, SQIVND (reference sequence). The CDR3 contains 15 residues. This chain connects TRBV19 to TRBJ1-1; D is ambiguous. The TCR comes from a boy younger than 18. Sequencing used peripheral blood mononuclear cells (PBMCs). CDR3 sequence: CASLNKGGMNTEAFF. The CDR3 DNA reads as TGTGCCAGCCTTAATAAGGGAGGCATGAACACTGAAGCTTTCTTT.